Listed below are T cell receptor beta chains from one sample, sequenced in a study of T-cell reconstitution after alpha-beta-depleted transplantation in children. TCRdb re-called the PCR reads with MiXCR, one entry per CDR3 protein. The top ten hold roughly 4% of the sample, which has over 550,000 distinct CDR3 sequences, about 10% seen once. The specimen was PBMCs from the stem cell graft donor, collected from the stem cell graft. These receptors were collected from a human donor who donated a stem cell graft to a child with acute myeloid leukemia. Each CDR3 is given with its conserved first and last residue. A D gene is named only where the DNA matches it firmly. Size is stated for part of the rows, as once, few or many counts, or as a class when the clone is expanded.

>few|NA|TRBV5-1|TRBJ2-1
CASSPPTEYNEQFF
TGCGCCAGCAGCCCCCCGACAGAATACAATGAGCAGTTCTTC
>NA|TRBD2|TRBV28|TRBJ2-7
CASQEPGLARYEQYF
TGTGCCAGCCAGGAGCCGGGACTAGCTCGGTACGAGCAGTACTTC
>NA|TRBD1|TRBV6-1|TRBJ1-6
CASSKRGTDSPLHF
TGTGCCAGCAGCAAGCGGGGGACAGATTCACCCCTCCACTTT
>many|TRBD2|TRBV20-1|TRBJ2-2
CSASPRGTSQTGELFF
TGCAGTGCCAGCCCCCGCGGGACTAGTCAGACCGGGGAGCTGTTTTTT
>NA|NA|TRBV7-9|TRBJ2-7
CASSPQGIEQYF
TGTGCCAGCAGCCCCCAAGGGATCGAGCAGTACTTC
>many|NA|TRBV15|TRBJ2-1
CATSRATDEQFF
TGTGCCACCAGCAGAGCAACGGATGAGCAGTTCTTC
>few|NA|TRBV12-3/TRBV12-4|TRBJ1-4
CASSLGPREKLFF
TGTGCCAGCAGTTTAGGTCCTAGAGAAAAACTGTTTTTT
>many|NA|TRBV28|TRBJ2-7
CASTALLASEQYF
TGTGCCAGCACCGCTCTGCTTGCGTCCGAGCAGTACTTC
>NA|TRBD2|TRBV10-3|TRBJ2-1
CATRGTAGLAGSYNEQFF
TGTGCCACCCGGGGGACAGCTGGACTAGCGGGGTCCTACAATGAGCAGTTCTTC
>many|TRBD1|TRBV6-2/TRBV6-3|TRBJ1-1
CASGRQGLNTEAFF
TGTGCCAGCGGACGACAGGGGCTGAACACTGAAGCTTTCTTT
>NA|NA|TRBV28|TRBJ1-2
CASSPPGSLGRGADGYTF
TGTGCCAGCAGCCCCCCCGGTAGTCTCGGGAGAGGGGCTGATGGCTACACCTTC
>NA|NA|TRBV7-9|TRBJ2-1
CASSGETYNEQFF
TGTGCCAGCAGCGGAGAGACATACAATGAGCAGTTCTTC
>many|TRBD1|TRBV20-1|TRBJ2-7
CSARGDSKLTFYEQYF
TGCAGTGCTAGAGGGGACAGCAAGCTTACTTTCTACGAGCAGTACTTC
>NA|NA|TRBV7-2|TRBJ2-1
CASSLSLVQFF
TGTGCCAGCAGCTTATCGCTGGTGCAGTTCTTC
>NA|TRBD2|TRBV9|TRBJ2-5
CASSPGLAGETRQETQYF
TGTGCCAGCAGCCCCGGACTAGCGGGAGAGACGCGCCAAGAGACCCAGTACTTC
>many|NA|TRBV12-3/TRBV12-4|TRBJ2-1
CASIGPPSPYNEQFF
TGTGCCAGCATCGGACCCCCTAGTCCCTACAATGAGCAGTTCTTC
>few|NA|TRBV29-1|TRBJ1-4
CSARKSTNEKLFF
TGCAGCGCTCGAAAGTCAACTAATGAAAAACTGTTTTTT
>few|NA|TRBV21-1|TRBJ2-7
CASSNRGTSGKGPDEQYF
TGTGCCAGCAGCAACCGAGGGACTAGCGGGAAAGGGCCTGACGAGCAGTACTTC
>few|TRBD1|TRBV6-1|TRBJ2-2
CASNNRGLATGELFF
TGTGCCAGCAACAACAGGGGGTTGGCCACCGGGGAGCTGTTTTTT
>many|NA|TRBV4-2|TRBJ2-1
CASSQEGYNEQFF
TGTGCCAGCAGCCAAGAAGGGTACAATGAGCAGTTCTTC
>NA|TRBD1|TRBV20-1|TRBJ1-6
CSATSTGTSYNSPLHF
TGCAGTGCCACCTCGACAGGGACCTCCTATAATTCACCCCTCCACTTT
>NA|NA|TRBV12-3/TRBV12-4|TRBJ2-3
CASRPPDVDTQYF
TGTGCCAGCAGGCCCCCCGACGTAGATACGCAGTATTTT
>few|TRBD1|TRBV20-1|TRBJ1-1
CSAPSDRVYTEAFF
TGCAGTGCCCCCAGCGACAGGGTTTACACTGAAGCTTTCTTT
>few|TRBD2|TRBV6-2/TRBV6-3|TRBJ2-7
CASRPHGSGSSYEQYF
TGTGCCAGCAGGCCTCACGGTAGCGGGAGCTCCTACGAGCAGTACTTC
>many|TRBD2|TRBV6-1|TRBJ2-1
CASTPRRLAGNAYNEQFF
TGTGCCAGCACTCCACGGAGACTAGCGGGCAACGCGTACAATGAGCAGTTCTTC
>few|NA|TRBV5-1|TRBJ2-1
CASRLEDSGNEQFF
TGCGCCAGCAGATTAGAGGACAGCGGCAATGAGCAGTTCTTC
>few|NA|TRBV7-8|TRBJ1-1
CASSLPVAGAEAFF
TGTGCCAGCAGCCTCCCGGTCGCCGGGGCCGAAGCTTTCTTT
>many|TRBD2|TRBV29-1|TRBJ2-1
CSVGSSGRRNEQFF
TGCAGCGTTGGGTCTAGCGGGAGGCGGAATGAGCAGTTCTTC
>few|TRBD2|TRBV14|TRBJ2-3
CASSQGSSGRNADTQYF
TGTGCCAGCAGCCAAGGTTCTAGCGGGAGAAACGCAGATACGCAGTATTTT
>many|NA|TRBV4-2|TRBJ2-3
CASSQEARTDTQYF
TGTGCCAGCAGCCAAGAGGCGCGCACAGATACGCAGTATTTT